One and the same sample provided the 19 T cell receptor beta chains below, sequenced in a study of technical replicates of blood from a handful of donors. Assay used: immunoSEQ multiplex PCR; TCRdb lists only in-frame clones, some missing. Of fewer than 85,000 clones in the sample, approximately 97% were seen once. Sample: T cells isolated from PBMCs. These receptor sequences come from a human donor in good health.

This chain uses TRBV25-1 with TRBJ2-7, with D maybe TRBD1 (6 bases). The CDR3 consists of 15 residues. Trimming took 4 bases from V and 3 from J, leaving 16 bases between them. Germline V gives CDR1 MGHDK, CDR2 SYGVNS. The CDR3: CASSGYTGSYYEQYF. Written as DNA, the CDR3 is TGTGCCAGCAGTGGTTATACAGGGTCCTACTACGAGCAGTACTTC.

The chain joins TRBV5-1 to TRBJ1-4; 11 bases map to TRBD1. V dropped 7 bases and J dropped 4; count of bases not matched to a gene: 9. The CDR3 is made up of 16 amino acids. CDR1 and CDR2 (germline): SGHRS, YFSETQ. CDR3 residues: CASRTGGAGNNEKLFF. The CDR3 DNA sequence: TGCGCCAGCCGGACAGGGGGCGCGGGGAATAATGAAAAACTGTTTTTT.

The gene calls are TRBV6-5 and TRBJ1-2, with 8 positions matching TRBD1. Germline lookup yields CDR1 MNHEY and CDR2 SVGAGI. Losses at the gene ends were 0 bases for V and 6 bases for J; bases not matched to a gene: 6. The CDR3 spans 15 residues. The CDR3 DNA reads TGTGCCAGCAGTTACTCCGGACAGGGCCAAGATGGCTACACCTTC. It is translated as CASSYSGQGQDGYTF.

The chain is built from TRBV6-5 and TRBJ2-7; D gene unclear. The CDR3 is 15 residues long. Trimming cost V 0 bases and J 4 bases, with 13 bases left between them. In germline, CDR1 is MNHEY, CDR2 SVGAGI. The DNA of the CDR3 is TGTGCCAGCAGTTACTCTCCGGGTAACCCATACGAGCAGTACTTC. It is translated as CASSYSPGNPYEQYF.

This chain links TRBV14 with TRBJ2-5, with D tentatively TRBD2 (6 bases). Germline CDR1 reads SGHDN; CDR2 reads FVKESK. There are 14 residues in the CDR3. The V end was cut by 2 bases, the J end by 4 bases, with 11 bases between. The CDR3 coding sequence is TGTGCCAGCAGCCAATACCAGGGAGGAGAGACCCAGTACTTC. Translation gives CASSQYQGGETQYF.

The genes are TRBV15 and TRBJ2-1; 9 bases are a match to TRBD2. Germline assignment: CDR1 LNHNV and CDR2 YYDKDF (reference sequence). The CDR3 totals 17 residues. The V and J ends lost 5 bases and 5 bases, in that order; junction bases with no gene match: 13. The CDR3 nucleotides read TGTGCCACCAGCTCGGAGTTATGGGCGGGAGGGGACAATGAGCAGTTCTTC. Its translation is CATSSELWAGGDNEQFF.

V and J are TRBV7-2 and TRBJ2-1; 8 bases are a match to TRBD2. The germline V gene encodes CDR1 SGHTA and CDR2 FQGNSA. V lost 3 bases, J lost 4 bases, and 11 bases stayed unmatched. The CDR3 is 17 amino acids. The CDR3 bases are TGTGCCAGCAGCTTTTATTATGGTACTAGCGGATACAATGAGCAGTTCTTC. It encodes CASSFYYGTSGYNEQFF.

This rearrangement joins TRBV13 to TRBJ1-3, with D unclear. V dropped 0 bases and J dropped 0 bases, with 6 bases sitting between them. This CDR3 spans 15 amino acids. The germline V gene has CDR1 PRHDT and CDR2 FYEKMQ (reference sequence). CDR3 bases: TGTGCCAGCAGCTTAGGCAGGCCCTCTGGAAACACCATATATTTT. Translation: CASSLGRPSGNTIYF.

The chain recombines TRBV7-6 with TRBJ1-4; D is perhaps TRBD1 (6 bases). From germline, CDR1 is SGHVS and CDR2 FNYEAQ. The germline V and J ends were trimmed by 5 bases and 8 bases, with 21 bases remaining between them. The CDR3 runs 16 residues. The CDR3 loop is CASSPTGGAFREKLFF. In DNA, the CDR3 is TGTGCCAGCAGCCCTACGGGGGGGGCTTTTCGCGAAAAACTGTTTTTT.

The chain uses TRBV4-1 and TRBJ2-7, with D tentatively TRBD2 (5 bases). This CDR3 is 13 amino acids long. V was pared by 1 base and J by 7 bases, with 11 bases between. CDR1 is MGHRA, CDR2 YSYEKL, per germline. The CDR3 sequence is CASSQGGPQEQYF. The CDR3 DNA reads as TGCGCCAGCAGCCAAGGAGGGCCACAAGAGCAGTACTTC.

This chain links TRBV6-6 with TRBJ2-1; 7 bases map to TRBD2. The CDR3 contains 13 residues. Germline CDR1 reads MNHNY; CDR2 reads SVGAGI (reference sequence). V shed 8 bases, J shed 4 bases, and the junction held 5 bases outside the gene matches. The chain's CDR3 is CASRISGYNEQFF. The CDR3 DNA follows: TGTGCCAGCCGGATTAGCGGGTACAATGAGCAGTTCTTC.

The chain recombines TRBV2 with TRBJ2-7; 12 bases line up with TRBD2. CDR1 SNHLY and CDR2 FYNNEI come from the germline V gene. The V gene end was trimmed by 6 bases and the J gene end by 7 bases; junction bases not matched to a gene: 13. The CDR3 has 16 residues. CDR3: CASREGLAGLREEQYF. In nucleotides, the CDR3 is TGTGCCAGCAGAGAGGGACTAGCGGGTCTCAGGGAGGAGCAGTACTTC.

The chain is built from TRBV7-6 and TRBJ2-1; possible D gene TRBD1, 5 bases. Trimming cost V 3 bases and J 0 bases, with 15 bases left between them. Germline V gives CDR1 SGHVS, CDR2 FNYEAQ. The CDR3 is made up of 17 amino acids. The chain's CDR3 is CASSFFSQGSSYNEQFF. CDR3 nucleotides: TGTGCCAGCAGCTTTTTCAGCCAGGGCAGCTCCTACAATGAGCAGTTCTTC.

CDR3 in DNA: TGTGCCAGCAGCCAGGTAGCGGGAACTGAGCAGTTCTTC. Translated, it gives CASSQVAGTEQFF. The chain has TRBV4-2 and TRBJ2-1, with TRBD2 matching over 8 bases. The J segment lost 9 bases and the V segment lost 3 bases, leaving 4 bases of the junction unmatched. The germline V gene has CDR1 LGHNA and CDR2 YNFKEQ. The CDR3 length is 13 residues.

This chain links TRBV29-1 with TRBJ1-5; D is undetermined. The V end lost 8 bases, the J end lost 3 bases, and 11 bases lay between the germline ends. The CDR3 runs to 12 residues. The germline V gene has CDR1 SQVTM and CDR2 ANQGSEA. CDR3 bases: TGCAGCATTTCGGGTTTCAATCAGCCCCAGCATTTT. Encoded protein: CSISGFNQPQHF. Based on the CDR3 plus reference TRBV29-1 and TRBJ1-5, the full variable domain is SAVISQKPSRDICQRGTSLTIQCQVDSQVTMMFWYRQQPGQSLTLIATANQGSEATYESGFVIDKFPISRPNLTFSTLTVSNMSPEDSSIYLCSISGFNQPQHFGDGTRLSIL.

The chain joins TRBV19 to TRBJ2-7; 9 bases are shared with TRBD2. The germline V gene has CDR1 LNHDA and CDR2 SQIVND (reference sequence). After removal of 6 bases from V and 0 bases from J, the junction contained 3 bases not matched to a gene. The CDR3 runs to 14 residues. The CDR3 DNA reads TGTGCCAGTAGCCTAGCGGGGAGCTCCTACGAGCAGTACTTC. Translated, it gives CASSLAGSSYEQYF.

This chain connects TRBV6-6 to TRBJ1-5; a possible D gene is TRBD1 (5 bases). From germline, CDR1 is MNHNY and CDR2 SVGAGI (reference sequence). The CDR3 is 14 residues long. Trimming removed 5 bases from V and 8 bases from J, with 16 bases in between. CDR3 sequence reads: CASSANRGGEPQHF. The DNA of the CDR3 is TGTGCCAGCAGTGCGAACAGAGGAGGGGAGCCCCAGCATTTT.

The chain uses TRBV10-3 and TRBJ1-5, with TRBD1 as a possible D gene (5 bases). V lost 2 bases to trimming and J lost 6 bases, with 17 bases between them. Germline assignment: CDR1 ENHRY and CDR2 SYGVKD. The CDR3 covers 16 residues. CDR3 nucleotides: TGTGCCATCAGTGAGCCGAGACCGGGGGGTATTCAGCCCCAGCATTTT. Translated: CAISEPRPGGIQPQHF.

The gene calls are TRBV4-1 and TRBJ1-1; TRBD1 matches 7 bases. Trimming removed 0 bases from V and 1 base from J; junction bases left unmatched: 5. This CDR3 comprises 16 residues. Germline lookup yields CDR1 MGHRA and CDR2 YSYEKL. Here the CDR3 DNA reads TGCGCCAGCAGCCAAGATCAAAGACAGGGGAACACTGAAGCTTTCTTT. Protein product: CASSQDQRQGNTEAFF.